One and the same sample provided the 20 T cell receptor beta chains below, sequenced in a study of cytomegalovirus exposure and HLA in healthy donors. PCR involved 60 Vbeta and 13 Jbeta primers. TCRdb's copy holds only in-frame clones and misses some; the assay was immunoSEQ multiplex PCR. This table holds over 150,000 clones, approximately 84% found once. Sequencing was performed on PBMCs. The source is a woman aged 50 to 60 in good health and CMV-seropositive.

This clone was observed once. The CDR3 bases are TGTGCCTGGAGTCAGTTCCGTTGGGACAGCTATGGCTACACCTTC. This translates into CAWSQFRWDSYGYTF. The chain carries TRBV30 and TRBJ1-2, with 7 bases aligning to TRBD1. V trimming: 2 bases; J trimming: 4 bases; junction bases outside the gene matches: 10. CDR1 is GTSNPN and CDR2 is SVGIG in the germline V gene (reference sequence). CDR3 length equals 15 residues.

The rearrangement uses TRBV11-3 and TRBJ2-3, with a possible D match to TRBD2 (6 bases). The V end lost 4 bases, the J end lost 4 bases, and 12 bases lay between the germline ends. CDR3 length: 14 residues. CDR1 SGHNT and CDR2 YENEEA come from the germline V gene. The DNA for the CDR3 is TGTGCCAGCAGCTACGGGACGGGGGCAGATACGCAGTATTTT. The encoded protein is CASSYGTGADTQYF.

V gene TRBV14 combines with J gene TRBJ2-7, with TRBD1 as a possible D gene (8 bases). Trimming took off 3 bases at V and 13 bases at J, with 19 bases between the two ends. CDR1 and CDR2 from the germline V gene are SGHDN and FVKESK. This CDR3 comprises 13 residues. In DNA, the CDR3 is TGTGCCAGCAGCCAGGGGGGGACAGGCTTCGGATACTTC. Its translation: CASSQGGTGFGYF. The variable domain in full, with the rest retrieved from reference TRBV14 and TRBJ2-7, is EAGVTQFPSHSVIEKGQTVTLRCDPISGHDNLYWYRRVMGKEIKFLLHFVKESKQDESGMPNNRFLAERTGGTYSTLKVQPAELEDSGVYFCASSQGGTGFGYFGPGTRLTVT.

Written as DNA, the CDR3 is TGCGCCAGCAGCCAAGATCGGGGGTCCTCCTACAATGAGCAGTTCTTC. As protein: CASSQDRGSSYNEQFF. This chain joins TRBV4-3 and TRBJ2-1; weak D call: TRBD2 (6 bases). The germline gives CDR1 LGHNA, CDR2 YSLEER. Trimming pared 0 bases from V and 0 bases from J, leaving 9 bases between. The CDR3 contains 16 residues.

The J gene is TRBJ1-1, the V gene TRBV10-3; 8 positions agree with TRBD1. Germline trimming cut 8 bases from V and 9 bases from J; bases unmatched to any gene: 11. The CDR3 loop spans 13 amino acids. Germline-derived CDR1 and CDR2 are ENHRY and SYGVKD. In nucleotides, the CDR3 is TGTGCCATCGAGGAAGGACAGGGTAGCAAAGCTTTCTTT. It encodes CAIEEGQGSKAFF.

This clone turned up a few times. The chain couples TRBV18 to TRBJ1-1; weak D call: TRBD1 (5 bases). Trimming left V 3 bases short and J 1 base short, with 12 bases between. The CDR3 runs 15 residues. CDR1 is KGHSH and CDR2 is LQKENI in the germline V gene. The CDR3 DNA reads TGTGCCAGCTCACCGTCCTGGGGGGGGAACACTGAAGCTTTCTTT. Translating gives CASSPSWGGNTEAFF.

The chain is built from TRBV7-2 and TRBJ1-2; tentatively, D is TRBD1 (5 bases). Trimming took 5 bases from V and 3 from J, leaving 10 bases between them. This CDR3 is 13 amino acids long. Germline CDR1 reads SGHTA; CDR2 reads FQGNSA. The CDR3 sequence: CASSAGPYYGYTF. CDR3 coding DNA: TGTGCCAGCAGCGCGGGACCGTACTATGGCTACACCTTC.

The chain employs TRBV6-1 and TRBJ2-2; D unclear. The germline CDR1 and CDR2 sequences are MNHNS and SASEGT. V lost 7 bases and J lost 7, with 16 bases in between. This CDR3 region has 14 residues. The CDR3 protein is CASTRRGVGGELFF. The CDR3 DNA is TGTGCCAGCACCCGAAGAGGCGTTGGCGGGGAGCTGTTTTTT.

This clone was recorded once. This rearrangement joins TRBV7-2 to TRBJ1-2; TRBD1 might be the D (5 bases). Germline V gives CDR1 SGHTA, CDR2 FQGNSA. The V end lost 0 bases, the J end lost 11 bases, and 13 bases lay between the germline ends. This CDR3 comprises 13 residues. This CDR3 is CASSLAEGREYTF. CDR3 bases: TGTGCCAGCAGCTTAGCGGAGGGGCGAGAGTACACCTTC. Together with reference TRBV7-2 and TRBJ1-2, the CDR3 gives the full variable domain: GAGVSQSPSNKVTEKGKDVELRCDPISGHTALYWYRQSLGQGLEFLIYFQGNSAPDKSGLPSDRFSAERTGGSVSTLTIQRTQQEDSAVYLCASSLAEGREYTFGSGTRLTVV.

The V gene is TRBV5-4, the J gene TRBJ1-1; no reliable D call. CDR1 is SGHNT and CDR2 is YYREEE in the germline V gene (reference sequence). V was pared by 0 bases and J by 4 bases, with 16 bases between. This CDR3 is built from 16 residues. CDR3 DNA sequence: TGTGCCAGCAGCTTGGGGTTCGGTCCGGGTATCACTGAAGCTTTCTTT. Translating gives CASSLGFGPGITEAFF.

J is TRBJ1-2 and V is TRBV7-9, with 9 bases identical to TRBD1. In germline, CDR1 is SEHNR, CDR2 FQNEAQ (reference sequence). V lost 5 bases to trimming and J lost 8 bases; unmatched junction nucleotides: 6. The CDR3 is 13 amino acids. CDR3 bases: TGTGCCAGCAGCACAACCGGGACAGGGGGCTACACCTTC. It yields the protein CASSTTGTGGYTF.

The gene calls are TRBV28 and TRBJ2-2; 8 nucleotides agree with TRBD2. Germline V gene data show CDR1 as MDHEN and CDR2 as SYDVKM. The CDR3 has 14 residues. The ends lost 6 bases at V and 7 bases at J; junction bases unmatched: 7. Here the CDR3 DNA reads TGTGCCAGCAGGGGCCGGGAGGGCGGCGGGGAGCTGTTTTTT. This codes for CASRGREGGGELFF.

The table lists this clone with a few counts. J is TRBJ2-5 and V is TRBV19; 8 bases map to TRBD1. Per germline, CDR1 LNHDA and CDR2 SQIVND (reference sequence). This CDR3 has 13 amino acids. The ends lost 3 bases at V and 5 bases at J; junction bases unmatched: 2. The CDR3 is CASSMGQVETQYF. CDR3 in DNA: TGTGCCAGTAGTATGGGACAGGTGGAGACCCAGTACTTC.

This chain joins TRBV11-1 and TRBJ2-2; 11 bases are a match to TRBD1. After removal of 3 bases from V and 3 bases from J, the junction contained 12 bases not matched to a gene. The CDR3 totals 19 residues. CDR1 and CDR2 (germline): SGHAT, FQDESV (reference sequence). The CDR3 reads CASSFGQGADLTDTGELFF. The CDR3 DNA reads as TGTGCCAGCAGCTTCGGACAGGGGGCGGATCTTACGGACACCGGGGAGCTGTTTTTT.

On this clone itself: The same CDR3 is also encoded by other DNA sequences in this sample. The chain couples TRBV9 to TRBJ1-6; 9 bases line up with TRBD1. With 0 bases clipped from V and 7 bases from J, the junction kept 2 bases outside the gene matches. Germline assignment: CDR1 SGDLS and CDR2 YYNGEE. The CDR3 consists of 15 residues. The CDR3 DNA reads TGTGCCAGCAGCGTAGGTGGGACAGGGAATTCACCCCTCCACTTT. It is translated as CASSVGGTGNSPLHF.

This clone has just one count. V is TRBV11-3 and J is TRBJ1-1; D ambiguous. This CDR3 is 13 amino acids long. Trimming pared 5 bases from V and 10 bases from J, leaving 17 bases between. CDR1 is SGHNT, CDR2 YENEEA, per germline. The DNA for the CDR3 is TGTGCCAGCAGCCCAAGTAGTGAGTCGGGAGCTTTCTTT. It specifies CASSPSSESGAFF.

The chain has TRBV5-6 and TRBJ2-2; 7 bases are shared with TRBD1. This CDR3 region has 16 residues. Germline-derived CDR1 and CDR2 are SGHDT and YYEEEE. The V segment lost 0 bases and the J segment 0 bases; nucleotides outside the gene matches: 2. DNA of the CDR3: TGTGCCAGCAGCTTGGTAGGGGGCGCGAACACCGGGGAGCTGTTTTTT. Translated: CASSLVGGANTGELFF.

V usage is TRBV19 and J usage is TRBJ2-1, with 8 positions matching TRBD1. The CDR3 totals 15 residues. Unmatched junction bases numbered 7, after V lost 3 bases and J lost 6 bases. CDR1 LNHDA and CDR2 SQIVND come from the germline V gene (reference sequence). The CDR3 protein is CASSMDRASSNEQFF. The CDR3 coding sequence is TGTGCCAGTAGTATGGACAGGGCGTCGAGCAATGAGCAGTTCTTC.

The genes are TRBV7-2 and TRBJ1-2; TRBD1 matches at 9 bases. Germline CDR1 reads SGHTA; CDR2 reads FQGNSA. The CDR3 is 14 amino acids. Trimming removed 5 bases from V and 7 bases from J; junction bases left unmatched: 8. The CDR3 nucleotides are TGTGCCAGCAGCCCCCGACAGGGGGTGGGTGGCTACACCTTC. It codes for CASSPRQGVGGYTF.

This chain connects TRBV10-3 to TRBJ1-2, with TRBD1 matching 10 bases. J was trimmed by 3 bases and V by 9 bases; bases with no gene match: 10. The CDR3 has 15 residues. Germline lookup yields CDR1 ENHRY and CDR2 SYGVKD. CDR3 bases: TGTGCCATTCAACCCCGGGACAGGGGCGACTATGGCTACACCTTC. Protein: CAIQPRDRGDYGYTF.